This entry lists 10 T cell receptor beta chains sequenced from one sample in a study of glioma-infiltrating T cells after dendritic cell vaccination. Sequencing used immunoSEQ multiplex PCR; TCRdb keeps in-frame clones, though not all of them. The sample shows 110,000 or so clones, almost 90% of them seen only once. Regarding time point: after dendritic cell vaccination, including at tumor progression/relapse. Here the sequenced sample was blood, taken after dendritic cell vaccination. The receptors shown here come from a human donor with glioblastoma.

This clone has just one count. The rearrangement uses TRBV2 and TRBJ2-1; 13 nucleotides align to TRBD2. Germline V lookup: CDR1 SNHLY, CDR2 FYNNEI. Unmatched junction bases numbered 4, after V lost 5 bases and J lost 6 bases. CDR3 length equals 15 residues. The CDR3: CASSPTSGGGNEQFF. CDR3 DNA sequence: TGTGCCAGCAGTCCAACTAGCGGGGGGGGCAATGAGCAGTTCTTC. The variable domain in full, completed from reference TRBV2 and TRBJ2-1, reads EPEVTQTPSHQVTQMGQEVILRCVPISNHLYFYWYRQILGQKVEFLVSFYNNEISEKSEIFDDQFSVERPDGSNFTLKIRSTKLEDSAMYFCASSPTSGGGNEQFFGPGTRLTVL.

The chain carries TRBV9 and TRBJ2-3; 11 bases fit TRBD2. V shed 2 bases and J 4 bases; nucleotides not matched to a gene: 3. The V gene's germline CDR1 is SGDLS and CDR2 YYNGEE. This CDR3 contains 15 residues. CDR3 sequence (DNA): TGTGCCAGCAGCGTCCTAGCGGGGGGTGCAGATACGCAGTATTTT. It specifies CASSVLAGGADTQYF.

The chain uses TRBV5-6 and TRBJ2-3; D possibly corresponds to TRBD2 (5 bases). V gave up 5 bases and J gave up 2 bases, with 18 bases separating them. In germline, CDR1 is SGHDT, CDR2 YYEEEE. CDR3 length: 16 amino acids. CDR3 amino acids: CASRIEGRTFTDTQYF. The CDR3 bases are TGTGCCAGCAGAATCGAGGGCCGTACCTTCACAGATACGCAGTATTTT.

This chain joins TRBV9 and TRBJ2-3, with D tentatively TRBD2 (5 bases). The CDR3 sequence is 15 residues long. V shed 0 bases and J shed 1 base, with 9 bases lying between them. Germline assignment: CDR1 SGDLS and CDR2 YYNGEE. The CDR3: CASSVDPAGTDTQYF. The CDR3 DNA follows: TGTGCCAGCAGCGTAGATCCAGCGGGCACAGATACGCAGTATTTT.

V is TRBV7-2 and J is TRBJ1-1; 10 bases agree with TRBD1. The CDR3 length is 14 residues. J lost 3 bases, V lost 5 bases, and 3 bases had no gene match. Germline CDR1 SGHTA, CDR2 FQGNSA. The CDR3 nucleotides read TGTGCCAGCAGCGTGGGACAGGGGTACACTGAAGCTTTCTTT. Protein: CASSVGQGYTEAFF. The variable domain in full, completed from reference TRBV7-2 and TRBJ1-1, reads GAGVSQSPSNKVTEKGKDVELRCDPISGHTALYWYRQSLGQGLEFLIYFQGNSAPDKSGLPSDRFSAERTGGSVSTLTIQRTQQEDSAVYLCASSVGQGYTEAFFGQGTRLTVV.

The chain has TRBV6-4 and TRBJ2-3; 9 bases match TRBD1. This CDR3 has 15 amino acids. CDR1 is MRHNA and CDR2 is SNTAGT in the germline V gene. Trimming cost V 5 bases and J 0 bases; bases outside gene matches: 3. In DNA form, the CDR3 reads TGTGCCAGCAGTTCACAGGGGGCTAGCACAGATACGCAGTATTTT. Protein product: CASSSQGASTDTQYF.

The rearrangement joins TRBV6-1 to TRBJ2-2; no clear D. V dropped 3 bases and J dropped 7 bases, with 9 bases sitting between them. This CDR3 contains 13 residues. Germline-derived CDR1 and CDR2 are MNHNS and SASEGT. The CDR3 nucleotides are TGTGCCAGCAGTGACACCCCTAACGGGGAGCTGTTTTTT. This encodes CASSDTPNGELFF.

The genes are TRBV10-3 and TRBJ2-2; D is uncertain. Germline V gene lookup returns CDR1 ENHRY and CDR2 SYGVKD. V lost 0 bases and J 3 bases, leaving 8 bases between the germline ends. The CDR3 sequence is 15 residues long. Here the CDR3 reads CAISESAQDTGELFF. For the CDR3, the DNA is TGTGCCATCAGTGAGTCGGCACAAGACACCGGGGAGCTGTTTTTT.

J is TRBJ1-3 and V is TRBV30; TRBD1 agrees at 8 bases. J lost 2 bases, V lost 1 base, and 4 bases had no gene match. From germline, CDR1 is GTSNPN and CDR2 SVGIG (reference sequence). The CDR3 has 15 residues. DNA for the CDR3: TGTGCCTGGAGTGCGGGACAGGCGGCTGGAAACACCATATATTTT. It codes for CAWSAGQAAGNTIYF.

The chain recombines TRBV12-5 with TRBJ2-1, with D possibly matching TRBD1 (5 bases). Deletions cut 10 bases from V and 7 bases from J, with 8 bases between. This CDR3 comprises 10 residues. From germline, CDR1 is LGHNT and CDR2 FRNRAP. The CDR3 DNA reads TGTGCTACTAACAGGAATGAGCAGTTCTTC. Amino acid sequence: CATNRNEQFF.